The 2 T cell receptor beta chains below come from one sample, sequenced in a study of blood T cell repertoires in COVID-19. Some clones are missing from TCRdb's copy, which holds only in-frame ones; the method was immunoSEQ multiplex PCR. The sample lists fewer than 20,000 clones, 80% to 90% seen once, with roughly 30% in the top ten. Sequenced: peripheral blood. The receptors originated from a man aged 65 to 79 in a cohort sampled during active COVID-19.

The genes are TRBV5-4 and TRBJ2-6, with TRBD1 matching 9 bases. The CDR3 is 18 residues long. Germline loops: CDR1 SGHNT, CDR2 YYREEE (reference sequence). The junction had 8 bases not matched to a gene; V was cut back by 4 bases and J by 0 bases. The DNA of the CDR3 is TGTGCCAGCAGCCCCGGGACAGGGCCGCCCTCTGGGGCCAACGTCCTGACTTTC. This sequence encodes CASSPGTGPPSGANVLTF. Full variable domain (remainder filled in from reference TRBV5-4 and TRBJ2-6): ETGVTQSPTHLIKTRGQQVTLRCSSQSGHNTVSWYQQALGQGPQFIFQYYREEENGRGNFPPRFSGLQFPNYSSELNVNALELDDSALYLCASSPGTGPPSGANVLTFGAGSRLTVL.

In its sample, this clone ranks as medium-sized. The V gene is TRBV19, the J gene TRBJ1-1, with D tentatively TRBD1 (6 bases). V lost 6 bases to trimming and J lost 0 bases, with 11 bases between them. Germline CDR1 reads LNHDA; CDR2 reads SQIVND (reference sequence). The CDR3 spans 14 residues. In DNA, the CDR3 is TGTGCCAGTAGGGTATCAGGGGTGAACACTGAAGCTTTCTTT. Its protein product is CASRVSGVNTEAFF. The full variable domain, rest sourced from reference TRBV19 and TRBJ1-1, is DGGITQSPKYLFRKEGQNVTLSCEQNLNHDAMYWYRQDPGQGLRLIYYSQIVNDFQKGDIAEGYSVSREKKESFPLTVTSAQKNPTAFYLCASRVSGVNTEAFFGQGTRLTVV.